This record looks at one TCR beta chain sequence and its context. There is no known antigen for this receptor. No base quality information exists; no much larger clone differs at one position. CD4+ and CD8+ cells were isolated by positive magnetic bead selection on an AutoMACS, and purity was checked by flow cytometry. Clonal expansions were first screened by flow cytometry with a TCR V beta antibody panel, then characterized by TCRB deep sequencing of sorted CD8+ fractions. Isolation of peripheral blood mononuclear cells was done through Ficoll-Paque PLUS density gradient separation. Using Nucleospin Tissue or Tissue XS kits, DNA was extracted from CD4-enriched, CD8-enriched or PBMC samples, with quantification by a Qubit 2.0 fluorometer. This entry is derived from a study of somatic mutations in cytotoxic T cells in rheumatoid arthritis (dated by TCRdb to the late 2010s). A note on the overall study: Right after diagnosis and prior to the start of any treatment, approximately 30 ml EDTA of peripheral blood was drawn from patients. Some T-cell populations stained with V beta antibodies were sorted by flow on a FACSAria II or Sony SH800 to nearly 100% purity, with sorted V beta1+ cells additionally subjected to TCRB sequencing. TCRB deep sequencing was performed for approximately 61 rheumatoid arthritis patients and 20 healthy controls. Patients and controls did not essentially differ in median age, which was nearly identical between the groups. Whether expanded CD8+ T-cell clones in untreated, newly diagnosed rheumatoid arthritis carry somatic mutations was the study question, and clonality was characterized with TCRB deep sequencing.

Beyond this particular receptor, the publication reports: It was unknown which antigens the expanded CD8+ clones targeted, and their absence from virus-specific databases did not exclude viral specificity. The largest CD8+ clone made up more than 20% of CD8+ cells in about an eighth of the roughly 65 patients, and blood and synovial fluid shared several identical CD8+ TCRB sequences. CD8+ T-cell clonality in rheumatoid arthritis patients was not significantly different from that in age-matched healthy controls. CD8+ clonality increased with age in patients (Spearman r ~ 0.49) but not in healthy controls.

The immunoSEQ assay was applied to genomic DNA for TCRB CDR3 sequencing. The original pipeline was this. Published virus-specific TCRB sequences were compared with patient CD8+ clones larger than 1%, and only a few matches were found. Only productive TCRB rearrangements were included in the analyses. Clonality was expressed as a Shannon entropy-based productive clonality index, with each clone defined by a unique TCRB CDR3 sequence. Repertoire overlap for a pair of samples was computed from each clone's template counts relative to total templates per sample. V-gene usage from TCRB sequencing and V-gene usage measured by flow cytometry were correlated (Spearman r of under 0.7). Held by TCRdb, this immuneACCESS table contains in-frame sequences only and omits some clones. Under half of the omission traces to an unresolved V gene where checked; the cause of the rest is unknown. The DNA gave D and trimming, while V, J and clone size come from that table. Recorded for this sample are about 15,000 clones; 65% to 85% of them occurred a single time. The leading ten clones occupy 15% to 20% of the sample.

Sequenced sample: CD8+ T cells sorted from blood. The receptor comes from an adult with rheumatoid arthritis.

The CDR3 protein: CASSFGLFYEQYF. DNA sequence: TGTGCCAGCAGTTTTGGTTTGTTCTACGAGCAGTACTTC. In this chain, TRBV27 is recombined with TRBJ2-7, with the D gene not clear enough to name. The CDR3 spans 13 residues, from the cysteine through the phenylalanine. The read is trimmed to its CDR3 DNA, 39 bases read in frame from base 1. V and J are truncated by 3 bases and 3 bases respectively, leaving an intervening sequence of 9 bases. The CDR1 and CDR2 encoded by the germline V gene (reference sequence) are MNHEY and SMNVEV.